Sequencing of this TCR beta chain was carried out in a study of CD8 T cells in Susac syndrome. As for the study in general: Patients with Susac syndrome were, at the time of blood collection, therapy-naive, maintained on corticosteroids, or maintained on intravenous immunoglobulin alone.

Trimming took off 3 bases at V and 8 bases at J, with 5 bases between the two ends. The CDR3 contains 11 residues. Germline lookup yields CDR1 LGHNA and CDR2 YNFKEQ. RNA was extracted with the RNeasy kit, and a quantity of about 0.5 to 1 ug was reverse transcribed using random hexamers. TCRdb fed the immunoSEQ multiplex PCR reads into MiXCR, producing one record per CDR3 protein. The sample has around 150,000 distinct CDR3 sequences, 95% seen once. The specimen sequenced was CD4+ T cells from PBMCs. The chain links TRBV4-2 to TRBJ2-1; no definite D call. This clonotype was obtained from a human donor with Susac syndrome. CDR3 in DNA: TGTGCCAGCAGCCAGAGCGATGAGCAGTTCTTC. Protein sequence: CASSQSDEQFF.